Presented here are 21 T cell receptor beta chains from one specimen sequenced in a study of OX40 agonist ivuxolimab in advanced cancers. The table came from immunoSEQ multiplex PCR; TCRdb's copy has only in-frame clones and leaves some out. The sample contains tens of thousands of clones, 80% of which appear only once. Sequenced here: CD4+ or CD8+ T cells sorted from blood, sampled in a trial of the OX40 agonist ivuxolimab. The source is an adult with an advanced solid tumor such as melanoma, head and neck, liver or kidney cancer.

This chain connects TRBV30 to TRBJ1-2; D uncertain. CDR1 and CDR2 (germline): GTSNPN, SVGIG (reference sequence). The CDR3 spans 12 residues. The germline V and J ends were trimmed by 0 bases and 8 bases, with 10 bases remaining between them. This chain's CDR3 is CAWSVTGYGYTF. CDR3 nucleotide sequence: TGTGCCTGGAGTGTAACCGGGTACGGCTACACCTTC.

The chain is built from TRBV4-3 and TRBJ1-5; D gene unclear. V was cut by 0 bases and J by 5 bases, with 20 bases left in between. Germline-derived CDR1 and CDR2 are LGHNA and YSLEER. The CDR3 is 18 residues long. The DNA of the CDR3 is TGCGCCAGCAGCCAAGATTTGAAGGCCAGGTGGGGATATCAGCCCCAGCATTTT. Translated, it gives CASSQDLKARWGYQPQHF.

The chain links TRBV20-1 to TRBJ2-5; no definite D call. The CDR3 sequence is 10 residues long. Per the germline V gene, CDR1 is DFQATT and CDR2 is SNEGSKA (reference sequence). V lost 6 bases to trimming and J lost 4 bases, with 6 bases between them. The CDR3 region has the DNA TGCAGTGCGCCGATAGAGACCCAGTACTTC. Its translation is CSAPIETQYF.

J is TRBJ1-2 and V is TRBV19; D is perhaps TRBD1 (5 bases). Germline V gene data show CDR1 as LNHDA and CDR2 as SQIVND (reference sequence). The V end was cut by 7 bases, the J end by 5 bases, with 11 bases between. The CDR3 has 12 amino acids. This CDR3 is CASIGDVYGYTF. The CDR3 nucleotides are TGTGCCAGTATAGGGGACGTGTATGGCTACACCTTC. The full variable domain, with the rest looked up from reference TRBV19 and TRBJ1-2, is DGGITQSPKYLFRKEGQNVTLSCEQNLNHDAMYWYRQDPGQGLRLIYYSQIVNDFQKGDIAEGYSVSREKKESFPLTVTSAQKNPTAFYLCASIGDVYGYTFGSGTRLTVV.

The rearrangement joins TRBV29-1 to TRBJ1-4; no definite D call. This CDR3 spans 15 amino acids. Germline CDR1 and CDR2: SQVTM and ANQGSEA. The V gene lost 4 bases and the J gene lost 0 bases, with 12 bases spanning the gap. This CDR3 reads CSVALRQATNEKLFF. The CDR3 coding sequence is TGCAGCGTTGCTTTAAGGCAGGCAACTAATGAAAAACTGTTTTTT.

The V gene is TRBV6-5, the J gene TRBJ1-2; D may be TRBD1 (5 bases). The CDR3 spans 12 residues. V was trimmed by 10 bases and J by 5 bases, leaving 14 bases between them. The germline gives CDR1 MNHEY, CDR2 SVGAGI. The CDR3 loop is CATIRVGYGYTF. Written as DNA, the CDR3 is TGTGCCACCATCAGGGTTGGGTATGGCTACACCTTC.

This chain links TRBV9 with TRBJ1-2, with D unresolved. Germline CDR1 is SGDLS and CDR2 is YYNGEE. The CDR3 consists of 12 residues. Trimming shortened V by 2 bases and J by 2 bases, and 4 bases separated the two germline ends. The CDR3 here is CASSVENYGYTF. The CDR3 DNA reads TGTGCCAGCAGCGTCGAGAACTATGGCTACACCTTC.

This chain uses TRBV19 with TRBJ1-5; D unclear. Germline CDR1 and CDR2: LNHDA and SQIVND (reference sequence). Trimming stripped 3 bases from V and 7 bases from J, with 13 bases between. The CDR3 is 14 amino acids. CDR3 sequence reads: CASSILEVGQPQHF. CDR3 in DNA: TGTGCCAGTAGTATTCTGGAGGTGGGACAGCCCCAGCATTTT.

The table lists this clone with a few counts. The chain carries TRBV18 and TRBJ2-7; tentatively, D is TRBD2 (6 bases). V dropped 6 bases and J dropped 5 bases, with 17 bases sitting between them. The CDR3 spans 14 residues. Looked up from germline, CDR1 is KGHSH and CDR2 is LQKENI. The CDR3 is CASSPPGATNEQYF. The CDR3 nucleotides are TGTGCCAGCTCGCCGCCGGGAGCCACTAACGAGCAGTACTTC.

This clone was found a few times. J is TRBJ2-7 and V is TRBV18; D might be TRBD1 (5 bases). CDR1 and CDR2 from the germline V gene are KGHSH and LQKENI. The CDR3 has 15 residues. V lost 2 bases, J lost 1 base, and 12 bases lay in between. The CDR3 here is CASSPRQTRSYEQYF. CDR3 coding DNA: TGTGCCAGCTCACCAAGACAGACTCGTTCCTACGAGCAGTACTTC.

The chain joins TRBV5-4 to TRBJ2-5; 7 nucleotides match TRBD2. Trimming took 0 bases from V and 0 from J; bases not matched to a gene: 5. CDR1 is SGHNT and CDR2 is YYREEE in the germline V gene (reference sequence). The CDR3 contains 16 residues. CDR3: CASSLGVAGYQETQYF. The CDR3 DNA reads TGTGCCAGCAGCTTGGGGGTAGCGGGCTACCAAGAGACCCAGTACTTC.

The chain couples TRBV14 to TRBJ2-2; TRBD1 agrees at 9 bases. This CDR3 is 16 amino acids long. V lost 3 bases, J lost 5 bases, and 7 bases stayed unmatched. The germline V gene encodes CDR1 SGHDN and CDR2 FVKESK. CDR3 sequence reads: CASSQGGQGRTGELFF. The CDR3 nucleotides read TGTGCCAGCAGCCAGGGTGGACAGGGGAGAACCGGGGAGCTGTTTTTT.

This rearrangement joins TRBV5-6 to TRBJ2-1; a weak D match, TRBD2 (7 bases). V was shortened by 6 bases and J by 4 bases, with 23 bases between the two germline ends. Germline V gene lookup returns CDR1 SGHDT and CDR2 YYEEEE. The CDR3 extends over 17 amino acids. CDR3 amino acids: CASTSRGAGAAYNEQFF. As DNA, the CDR3 is TGTGCCAGCACCTCGAGGGGGGCGGGAGCGGCGTACAATGAGCAGTTCTTC.

This clone occurred a few times. The V and J genes are TRBV7-8 and TRBJ1-5, with 7 bases that match TRBD1. Germline V gene sequence: CDR1 SGHVS, CDR2 FQNEAQ. V lost 1 base to trimming and J lost 3 bases; unmatched junction nucleotides: 6. There are 16 residues in the CDR3. The CDR3 bases are TGTGCCAGCAGCTTAGGACAGGGCCTTAACAATCAGCCCCAGCATTTT. This gives the protein CASSLGQGLNNQPQHF.

The chain uses TRBV27 and TRBJ2-5; no firm D call. With 5 bases removed from V and 5 bases from J, the gap between germline ends came to 12 bases. Looked up from germline, CDR1 is MNHEY and CDR2 is SMNVEV (reference sequence). The CDR3 has 13 residues. Here the CDR3 reads CASSPDVGETQYF. The CDR3 DNA reads as TGTGCCAGCAGTCCGGACGTCGGCGAGACCCAGTACTTC.

CDR3: CASSEDRNTEAFF. The DNA for the CDR3 is TGTGCCAGCAGTGAGGACAGGAACACTGAAGCTTTCTTT. The chain employs TRBV2 and TRBJ1-1, with D possibly TRBD1 on 6 matching bases. Germline CDR1 reads SNHLY; CDR2 reads FYNNEI. CDR3 size: 13 residues. V dropped 3 bases and J dropped 1 base, with 6 bases sitting between them. The complete variable domain, with remaining parts taken from reference TRBV2 and TRBJ1-1, reads EPEVTQTPSHQVTQMGQEVILRCVPISNHLYFYWYRQILGQKVEFLVSFYNNEISEKSEIFDDQFSVERPDGSNFTLKIRSTKLEDSAMYFCASSEDRNTEAFFGQGTRLTVV.

The chain is built from TRBV6-1 and TRBJ2-7; D possibly corresponds to TRBD1 (6 bases). Germline lookup yields CDR1 MNHNS and CDR2 SASEGT. CDR3 length: 15 amino acids. Trimming left V 4 bases short and J 2 bases short, with 15 bases between. The CDR3 protein is CASSADGQITYEQYF. Here the CDR3 DNA reads TGTGCCAGCAGTGCAGACGGACAGATCACCTACGAGCAGTACTTC.

The chain recombines TRBV12-5 with TRBJ2-5; TRBD1 matches at 7 bases. Germline assignment: CDR1 LGHNT and CDR2 FRNRAP. The CDR3 is 15 amino acids. V lost 3 bases, J lost 5 bases, and 9 bases stayed unmatched. The CDR3 sequence is CASGFTQGNQETQYF. The CDR3 DNA follows: TGTGCTAGTGGTTTCACACAGGGGAATCAGGAGACCCAGTACTTC. The variable domain in full, with the rest retrieved from reference TRBV12-5 and TRBJ2-5, is DARVTQTPRHKVTEMGQEVTMRCQPILGHNTVFWYRQTMMQGLELLAYFRNRAPLDDSGMPKDRFSAEMPDATLATLKIQPSEPRDSAVYFCASGFTQGNQETQYFGPGTRLLVL.

The chain is built from TRBV19 and TRBJ1-4, with D unclear. CDR1 is LNHDA, CDR2 SQIVND, per germline (reference sequence). The CDR3 has 13 residues. V lost 1 base to trimming and J lost 6 bases, with 6 bases between them. CDR3 loop: CASSIGRDEKLFF. The DNA for the CDR3 is TGTGCCAGTAGTATAGGTCGGGATGAAAAACTGTTTTTT. Supplemented by reference TRBV19 and TRBJ1-4, the full variable domain reads DGGITQSPKYLFRKEGQNVTLSCEQNLNHDAMYWYRQDPGQGLRLIYYSQIVNDFQKGDIAEGYSVSREKKESFPLTVTSAQKNPTAFYLCASSIGRDEKLFFGSGTQLSVL.

This chain links TRBV7-2 with TRBJ2-1; weak D call: TRBD2 (6 bases). The CDR3 length is 14 residues. V was trimmed by 1 base and J by 7 bases, leaving 11 bases between them. Germline V lookup: CDR1 SGHTA, CDR2 FQGNSA. The CDR3 protein is CASSLEGRQNEQFF. For the CDR3, the DNA is TGTGCCAGCAGCTTAGAGGGGAGGCAAAATGAGCAGTTCTTC.

This chain uses TRBV5-1 with TRBJ1-1, with 9 bases matching TRBD1. The CDR3 runs to 15 residues. V dropped 7 bases and J dropped 4; count of bases not matched to a gene: 11. Per germline, CDR1 SGHRS and CDR2 YFSETQ. The CDR3 is CASLGPQGAPTEAFF. DNA for the CDR3: TGCGCCAGCTTGGGCCCACAGGGGGCGCCCACTGAAGCTTTCTTT.